The T cell receptor (beta chain) under discussion was sequenced for a study of beta chain features in type 1 diabetes. Study-level points and caveats: Across all four CD4+ subsets, people with type 1 diabetes showed modestly shorter TCRB CDR3s.

As every portion of the isolated RNA was reverse transcribed, the sequencing read expressed TCRB transcripts. TCRdb keeps only in-frame clones here, not all; method: immunoSEQ multiplex PCR. The data show roughly 260,000 clones, approximately 11% seen once. With 6 bases removed from V and 7 bases from J, the gap between germline ends came to 13 bases. Germline CDR1 is MDHEN and CDR2 is SYDVKM. The CDR3 runs 13 residues. With respect to this clone: Its antigen is not known.

Sample: naive CD4+ T cells from blood. The chain carries TRBV28 and TRBJ1-5; unclear D gene. The sequence came from a man between 25 and 39 years old with type 1 diabetes. This chain's CDR3 is CASSPRGRQPQHF. The CDR3 nucleotides read TGTGCCAGCAGCCCCCGGGGAAGGCAGCCCCAGCATTTT.